This T cell receptor beta chain derives from a study of control samples from healthy donors and cancer patients. Data came from immunoSEQ multiplex PCR; TCRdb stores just in-frame clones and leaves some out. This table holds roughly 76,000 clones, about 93% found once. The CDR3 has 12 residues. Trimming removed 0 bases from V and 7 bases from J, with 7 bases in between. The germline V gene encodes CDR1 SGHRS and CDR2 YFSETQ. Sequencing was done on a sample of blood. The chain uses TRBV5-1 and TRBJ1-1; D gene ambiguous. The sequence came from a woman aged 18-29 years in good health. Here the CDR3 reads CASSLDLFEAFF. In nucleotides, the CDR3 is TGCGCCAGCAGCTTGGATCTTTTTGAAGCTTTCTTT.